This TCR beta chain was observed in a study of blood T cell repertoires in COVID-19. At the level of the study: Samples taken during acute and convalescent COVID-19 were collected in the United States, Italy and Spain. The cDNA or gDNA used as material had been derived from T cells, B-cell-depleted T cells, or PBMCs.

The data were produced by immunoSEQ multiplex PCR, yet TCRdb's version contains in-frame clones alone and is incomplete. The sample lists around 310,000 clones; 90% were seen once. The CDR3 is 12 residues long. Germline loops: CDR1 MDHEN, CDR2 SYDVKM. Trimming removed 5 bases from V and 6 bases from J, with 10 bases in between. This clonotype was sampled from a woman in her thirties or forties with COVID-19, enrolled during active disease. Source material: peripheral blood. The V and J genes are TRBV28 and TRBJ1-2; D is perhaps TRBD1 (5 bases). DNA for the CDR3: TGTGCCAGCAGTCTGGACATGAATGGCTACACCTTC. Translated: CASSLDMNGYTF.